The rows below give T cell receptor beta chains drawn from one sample of a study of T cells in Graves' hyperthyroidism and ophthalmopathy. TCRdb passed the multiplex PCR reads through MiXCR, listing each CDR3 protein once. The sample yields around 760,000 distinct CDR3 sequences, 35% seen once. Input material: blood. Every receptor here comes from a woman in her thirties or forties with Graves' hyperthyroidism. The CDR3 runs from the conserved cysteine through the conserved F or W. A clone size is listed for some rows: how often the clone was seen (once, few, many), or a class if it is expanded.

V	size	CDR3
TRBV18	NA	CASSPQARPQETQYF
TRBV14	NA	CASSYRGVGEAFF
TRBV9	NA	CASSPYGGSTEAFF
TRBV7-9	many	CASSFNSGVSEQYF
TRBV2	many	CASIGQGWSPLHF
TRBV19	many	CASREGRTSEAFF
TRBV20-1	many	CSAVRLSMGETQYF
TRBV20-1	many	CSASRTGNTPLDEQYF
TRBV6-2/TRBV6-3	NA	CATGVTVETQYF
TRBV20-1	many	CSAREGGLDQPQHF
TRBV19	NA	CASSIGTGAYEQYF
TRBV20-1	many	CSARDRLNTEAFF
TRBV7-3	many	CASRLRVSPNTEAFF
TRBV5-4	NA	CASSRLAGGGRETQYF
TRBV7-3	once	CASSLYGNDRETQYF
TRBV7-2	NA	CASSLAGRNTGELFF
TRBV6-1	NA	CASSLSGREQETQYF
TRBV7-9	NA	CASRPEAATSHNQPQHF
TRBV11-2	few	CASRYAGTDHGYTF
TRBV20-1	NA	CSARDRKRFESQPQHF
TRBV18	few	CASSLDWASPLHF
TRBV2	many	CASSRDSNSPLHF
TRBV12-3/TRBV12-4	few	CASRRQGENTEAFF
TRBV10-3	many	CATGSPGYTEAFF
TRBV7-2	NA	CASSPTGSSTEAFF
TRBV7-9	NA	CASSFPGTGFDEQYF
TRBV28	few	CASSSTRHEQYF